This is a list of T cell receptor beta chains from one sample in a study of CD8 T cells in Susac syndrome. TCRdb fed the immunoSEQ multiplex PCR reads into MiXCR, producing one record per CDR3 protein. The data contain about 150,000 distinct CDR3 sequences, 95% of them singletons. The sequenced sample consisted of CD8+ T cells from PBMCs. The receptors were sampled from a human donor with Susac syndrome. The CDR3 runs from the conserved cysteine through the conserved F or W. Fields, in order: D gene, J gene, V gene, clone size, CDR3 DNA, CDR3 protein. A D gene is named only where the DNA matches it firmly. Expanded clones get a size class; other rows say once, few or many, or leave the size out.

D: TRBD1; J: TRBJ1-2; V: TRBV20-1; size: NA; DNA: TGCAGTGCTAGAGAGGACAGGGCGGGTGGCTACACCTTC; CDR3: CSAREDRAGGYTF
D: NA; J: TRBJ2-1; V: TRBV27; size: NA; DNA: TGTGCCAGCTCCTATAACAGGGACGGTGAGCAGTTCTTC; CDR3: CASSYNRDGEQFF
D: TRBD2; J: TRBJ2-1; V: TRBV4-2; size: NA; DNA: TGTGCCAGCAGCCCCACGATAAGCGGGGACTCCTACAATGAGCAGTTCTTC; CDR3: CASSPTISGDSYNEQFF
D: NA; J: TRBJ2-5; V: TRBV12-3/TRBV12-4; size: NA; DNA: TGTGCCAGCAGTGACCCTTTTCAGGGACAAGAGACCCAGTACTTC; CDR3: CASSDPFQGQETQYF
D: TRBD1; J: TRBJ2-7; V: TRBV19; size: NA; DNA: TGTGCCAGTACCGCGGGACAGGGCTCCTACGAGCAGTACTTC; CDR3: CASTAGQGSYEQYF
D: TRBD1; J: TRBJ1-1; V: TRBV20-1; size: NA; DNA: TGCAGTGCTAGAGATTGGCAGGGGGAGGGCATGAACACTGAAGCTTTCTTT; CDR3: CSARDWQGEGMNTEAFF
D: NA; J: TRBJ2-3; V: TRBV29-1; size: NA; DNA: TGCAGCGTTGAGGTCGGGGGTAGCACAGATACGCAGTATTTT; CDR3: CSVEVGGSTDTQYF
D: NA; J: TRBJ1-1; V: TRBV13; size: few; DNA: TGTGCCAGCAGCTTGACCCGGACTGAAGCTTTCTTT; CDR3: CASSLTRTEAFF
D: NA; J: TRBJ2-1; V: TRBV25-1; size: NA; DNA: TGTGCCAGCAGTGTAGTGGGACTGGGCAATGAGCAGTTCTTC; CDR3: CASSVVGLGNEQFF
D: TRBD2; J: TRBJ2-1; V: TRBV13; size: once; DNA: TGTGCCAGCAGCTCCCGACTAGCGGGAGCTTACAATGAGCAGTTCTTC; CDR3: CASSSRLAGAYNEQFF
D: NA; J: TRBJ1-1; V: TRBV23-1; size: once; DNA: TGCGCCAGCAGTCAAAGCAGGGAGTTGAACACTGAAGCTTTCTTT; CDR3: CASSQSRELNTEAFF
D: TRBD2; J: TRBJ2-1; V: TRBV29-1; size: NA; DNA: TGCAGCGTTGGGGGTGAGACTAGCGGGAAGTACTCCTACAATGAGCAGTTCTTC; CDR3: CSVGGETSGKYSYNEQFF
D: NA; J: TRBJ1-3; V: TRBV29-1; size: NA; DNA: TGCAGCGTTGGAGGATACCCTGGAAACACCATATATTTT; CDR3: CSVGGYPGNTIYF
D: TRBD1; J: TRBJ2-3; V: TRBV5-6; size: once; DNA: TGTGCCGGGTCTGGACAGGGGGCGCCTTACAGCACAGATACGCAGTATTTT; CDR3: CAGSGQGAPYSTDTQYF
D: TRBD1; J: TRBJ1-2; V: TRBV29-1; size: NA; DNA: TGCAGCACACGCGGGGGGGACAGGGAGATCTATGGCTACACCTTC; CDR3: CSTRGGDREIYGYTF
D: NA; J: TRBJ2-7; V: TRBV29-1; size: NA; DNA: TGCAGCGTTCTGAACAGGAGTCGCTCCTACGAGCAGTACTTC; CDR3: CSVLNRSRSYEQYF
D: TRBD2; J: TRBJ2-1; V: TRBV7-3; size: once; DNA: TGTGCCAGCAGCCCTATCCCCGGGACTAGCGGACGCAATGAGCAGTTCTTC; CDR3: CASSPIPGTSGRNEQFF
D: NA; J: TRBJ1-1; V: TRBV5-6; size: few; DNA: TGTGCCAGCAGCCAAGGGACAACTGAAGCTTTCTTT; CDR3: CASSQGTTEAFF
D: TRBD1; J: TRBJ2-7; V: TRBV28; size: NA; DNA: TGTGCCAGCAGGTGGACAGGGGGAAGCTCCTACGAGCAGTACTTC; CDR3: CASRWTGGSSYEQYF
D: TRBD2; J: TRBJ2-3; V: TRBV5-1; size: NA; DNA: TGCTCCAGCAGCTTGGACGGGAGGGCCACAGATACGCAGTATTTT; CDR3: CSSSLDGRATDTQYF
D: TRBD1; J: TRBJ2-1; V: TRBV29-1; size: NA; DNA: TGCAGCTTGAGAGGGGGCCCGATGGTGGGCAATGAGCAGTTCTTC; CDR3: CSLRGGPMVGNEQFF
D: NA; J: TRBJ1-2; V: TRBV6-5; size: NA; DNA: TGTGCCAGCAGTTACGGCAGGGCAGGGGACTATGGCTACACCTTC; CDR3: CASSYGRAGDYGYTF
D: TRBD1; J: TRBJ2-7; V: TRBV7-8; size: NA; DNA: TGTGCCAGCAGCTTAGCTGGACAGGGGTCCTACGAGCAGTACTTC; CDR3: CASSLAGQGSYEQYF
D: NA; J: TRBJ1-1; V: TRBV12-3/TRBV12-4; size: NA; DNA: TGTGCCAGCAGTTTAGAAGATCGGAACACTGAAGCTTTCTTT; CDR3: CASSLEDRNTEAFF
D: NA; J: TRBJ1-2; V: TRBV29-1; size: NA; DNA: TGCAGCGTTGAAGTAACAGAGCTTAACTATGGCTACACCTTC; CDR3: CSVEVTELNYGYTF
D: TRBD1; J: TRBJ2-7; V: TRBV13; size: once; DNA: TGTGCCAGCAGCACCTCCGGGACAGGGACTGTCGAGCAGTACTTC; CDR3: CASSTSGTGTVEQYF
D: NA; J: TRBJ1-1; V: TRBV24-1; size: NA; DNA: TGTGCCACCGAACTGGACGGTGTGGCCACTGAAGCTTTCTTT; CDR3: CATELDGVATEAFF
D: NA; J: TRBJ2-3; V: TRBV12-3/TRBV12-4; size: NA; DNA: TGTAGCACCGGGACTAGCACAGATACGCAGTATTTT; CDR3: CSTGTSTDTQYF
D: NA; J: TRBJ1-5; V: TRBV6-4; size: NA; DNA: TGTGCCAGCAGTGTGTGGGGCGGTCAGCCCCAGCATTTT; CDR3: CASSVWGGQPQHF
D: NA; J: TRBJ2-7; V: TRBV25-1; size: NA; DNA: TGTGCCAGCAGTAAACAGGACAAACCCTACGAGCAGTACTTC; CDR3: CASSKQDKPYEQYF
D: TRBD2; J: TRBJ2-1; V: TRBV7-9; size: NA; DNA: TGTGCCAGCAGCTTAGCGAGGCTAGCGGACCTGCGAAGGAATGAGCAGTTCTTC; CDR3: CASSLARLADLRRNEQFF
D: TRBD1; J: TRBJ2-7; V: TRBV24-1; size: NA; DNA: TGTGCCACCAGTGGGACAGGCAATTACGAGCAGTACTTC; CDR3: CATSGTGNYEQYF
D: TRBD2; J: TRBJ2-1; V: TRBV27; size: NA; DNA: TGTGCCAGCAGTTTACAACTAGCGGGAGCCTACAATGAGCAGTTCTTC; CDR3: CASSLQLAGAYNEQFF
D: TRBD2; J: TRBJ2-3; V: TRBV18; size: NA; DNA: TGTGCCAGCTCACCACCATTCGGGCGGGAGTCAGATACGCAGTATTTT; CDR3: CASSPPFGRESDTQYF
D: TRBD2; J: TRBJ2-1; V: TRBV13; size: NA; DNA: TGTGCCAGCAGCTTTATCCTAGCGGGGGCCTACAATGAGCAGTTCTTC; CDR3: CASSFILAGAYNEQFF
D: NA; J: TRBJ2-1; V: TRBV6-5; size: NA; DNA: TGTGCCAGCAGTTACACCAATGAGCAGTTCTTC; CDR3: CASSYTNEQFF
D: NA; J: TRBJ2-1; V: TRBV29-1; size: NA; DNA: TGCAGCGGAACTAGCTCCTACAATGAGCAGTTCTTC; CDR3: CSGTSSYNEQFF
D: TRBD2; J: TRBJ2-1; V: TRBV29-1; size: few; DNA: TGCAGCGTTGGTAGCGGGAGCTCCTACAATGAGCAGTTCTTC; CDR3: CSVGSGSSYNEQFF
D: NA; J: TRBJ2-5; V: TRBV11-2; size: NA; DNA: TGTGCCAGCAGCTTAGGGGAATTGTTGGAGACCCAGTACTTC; CDR3: CASSLGELLETQYF
D: NA; J: TRBJ1-5; V: TRBV6-6; size: NA; DNA: TGTGCCAGCAGTCCTGACAGGAACAATCAGCCCCAGCATTTT; CDR3: CASSPDRNNQPQHF
D: NA; J: TRBJ2-1; V: TRBV3-1; size: NA; DNA: TGTGCCAGCAGCCCGCCCGGGGCTTTCTCCTACAATGAGCAGTTCTTC; CDR3: CASSPPGAFSYNEQFF
D: NA; J: TRBJ2-2; V: TRBV18; size: NA; DNA: TGTGCCAGCTCACCAATGGGGGATGGGGACGTGGACACCGGGGAGCTGTTTTTT; CDR3: CASSPMGDGDVDTGELFF
D: NA; J: TRBJ1-4; V: TRBV9; size: NA; DNA: TGTGCCACTTGGCCCACCGTGGAAAAACTGTTTTTT; CDR3: CATWPTVEKLFF
D: TRBD1; J: TRBJ1-1; V: TRBV27; size: few; DNA: TGTGCCAGCAGTCCGACAGGGCAAAACACTGAAGCTTTCTTT; CDR3: CASSPTGQNTEAFF
D: NA; J: TRBJ1-2; V: TRBV20-1; size: NA; DNA: TGCAGTGCTAGAACTCAAAGGCAGTCGACCACCGGCTATGGCTACACCTTC; CDR3: CSARTQRQSTTGYGYTF
D: NA; J: TRBJ2-1; V: TRBV27; size: NA; DNA: TGTGCCAGCAGTTCCTACAGGGGGGGACGCAATGAGCAGTTCTTC; CDR3: CASSSYRGGRNEQFF
D: NA; J: TRBJ1-1; V: TRBV13; size: few; DNA: TGTGCCAGCAGCCAGACAAGGGAGGTGACTGAAGCTTTCTTT; CDR3: CASSQTREVTEAFF
D: NA; J: TRBJ1-5; V: TRBV15; size: NA; DNA: TGTGCCACCAGCAGAATCCCAGGTTTCCGTGACTACATAGGTCAGCCCCAGCATTTT; CDR3: CATSRIPGFRDYIGQPQHF
D: TRBD2; J: TRBJ2-1; V: TRBV12-3/TRBV12-4; size: NA; DNA: TGTGCCAGCAGTCTACGGACTAGCGATAGCTCCTACAATGAGCAGTTCTTC; CDR3: CASSLRTSDSSYNEQFF
D: TRBD2; J: TRBJ2-2; V: TRBV9; size: NA; DNA: TGTGCCAGCAGCGTCATAGCGGGAACTGACACCGGGGAGCTGTTTTTT; CDR3: CASSVIAGTDTGELFF
D: NA; J: TRBJ2-7; V: TRBV30; size: few; DNA: TGTGCCTGGAGTGTATTGGGTAACGAGCAGTACTTC; CDR3: CAWSVLGNEQYF
D: NA; J: TRBJ2-3; V: TRBV9; size: NA; DNA: TGTGCCAGCAGCTCAGAGGGCGCAGATACGCAGTATTTT; CDR3: CASSSEGADTQYF
D: NA; J: TRBJ2-5; V: TRBV18; size: NA; DNA: TGTGCCAGCTCACCCGTAGACTGGGAGACCCAGTACTTC; CDR3: CASSPVDWETQYF
D: TRBD1; J: TRBJ1-2; V: TRBV28; size: once; DNA: TGTGCCAGCATGGGACAGGGCCGTGGCTACACCTTC; CDR3: CASMGQGRGYTF
D: NA; J: TRBJ2-6; V: TRBV7-9; size: NA; DNA: TGTGCCAGCAGCTTAGGTCCACCCTCTGGGGCCAACGTCCTGACTTTC; CDR3: CASSLGPPSGANVLTF
D: NA; J: TRBJ1-2; V: TRBV25-1; size: NA; DNA: TGTGCCAGCGGGCTCGAGGGGTTTGGCTACACCTTC; CDR3: CASGLEGFGYTF